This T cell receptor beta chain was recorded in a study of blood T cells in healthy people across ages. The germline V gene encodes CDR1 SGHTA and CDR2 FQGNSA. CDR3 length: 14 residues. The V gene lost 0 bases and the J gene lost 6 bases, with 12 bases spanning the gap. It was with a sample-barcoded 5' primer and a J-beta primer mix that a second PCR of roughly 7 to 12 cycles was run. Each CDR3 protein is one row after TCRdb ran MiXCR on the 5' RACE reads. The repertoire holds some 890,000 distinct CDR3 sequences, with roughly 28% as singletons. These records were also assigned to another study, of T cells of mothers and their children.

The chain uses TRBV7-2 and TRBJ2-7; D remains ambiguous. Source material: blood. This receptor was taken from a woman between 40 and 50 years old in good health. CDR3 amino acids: CASSLAQRASEQYF. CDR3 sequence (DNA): TGTGCCAGCAGCTTAGCGCAAAGAGCCTCCGAGCAGTACTTC.